Presented here are 9 T cell receptor beta chains from one specimen sequenced in a study of T cells in Graves' hyperthyroidism and ophthalmopathy. The source material, RNA transcripts, was used to amplify TCR beta CDR3 regions. TCR CDR3 underwent first-round RT-PCR with the HTBI primer set. In TCRdb, the multiplex PCR reads were re-called with MiXCR into one record per CDR3 protein. The sample shows hundreds of thousands of distinct CDR3 sequences, roughly 17% of them seen only once. Sequencing was performed on blood. These receptors were obtained from a woman aged 18-29 years with Graves' hyperthyroidism.

This clonotype was observed a few times. The chain combines TRBV7-2 with TRBJ2-2; D might be TRBD1 (6 bases). CDR1 and CDR2 (germline): SGHTA, FQGNSA. The CDR3 is 18 amino acids. V lost 2 bases, J lost 3 bases, and 19 bases lay in between. In DNA form, the CDR3 reads TGTGCCAGCAGCTTAAGGCCCTTAGGGGACACCTACACCGGGGAGCTGTTTTTT. Translation gives CASSLRPLGDTYTGELFF.

This clonotype has a count of ten or more. V gene TRBV3-1 combines with J gene TRBJ2-7; D uncertain. Germline V gives CDR1 LGHDT, CDR2 YNNKEL (reference sequence). The CDR3 runs 15 residues. Deletions cut 1 base from V and 2 bases from J, with 12 bases between. The CDR3, as DNA: TGTGCCAGCAGCCAAGGTCTGGAGAGAGCCTACGAGCAGTACTTC. Translation gives CASSQGLERAYEQYF.

This clonotype has ten or more counts. The chain has TRBV12-3 or TRBV12-4 and TRBJ1-2; 9 bases are a match to TRBD1. This CDR3 spans 14 amino acids. V shed 5 bases and J 4 bases; nucleotides not matched to a gene: 5. CDR3 sequence (DNA): TGTGCCAGCAGTCCAGAGACAGGGGGCTATGGCTACACCTTC. This translates into CASSPETGGYGYTF.

This chain uses TRBV20-1 with TRBJ2-1; 7 bases are shared with TRBD1. The CDR3 sequence is 15 residues long. V shed 3 bases and J 0 bases; nucleotides not matched to a gene: 5. Germline CDR1 DFQATT, CDR2 SNEGSKA (reference sequence). DNA for the CDR3: TGCAGTGCTAGGCCCTCAGGGGGCTCCTACAATGAGCAGTTCTTC. Protein: CSARPSGGSYNEQFF.

This clonotype was counted a few times. The chain couples TRBV20-1 to TRBJ2-3, with 10 nucleotides matching TRBD1. Germline CDR1 and CDR2: DFQATT and SNEGSKA (reference sequence). V trimming: 1 base; J trimming: 5 bases; junction bases outside the gene matches: 6. The CDR3 loop spans 15 amino acids. The CDR3 region is CSARGPGTGVDTQYF. The CDR3 nucleotides are TGCAGTGCTAGAGGCCCCGGGACAGGGGTAGATACGCAGTATTTT.

In the case of this clonotype: A much larger clone lies a single base off, so this may be a read error. Lacking the conserved final phenylalanine or tryptophan, this CDR3 likely reflects a read error. V and J are TRBV19 and TRBJ1-1; 7 bases map to TRBD1. Germline lookup yields CDR1 LNHDA and CDR2 SQIVND (reference sequence). CDR3 length: 15 residues. Trimming at V came to 3 bases and at J to 1 base, leaving 5 bases not matched to a gene. The CDR3 nucleotides read TGTGCCAGTAGTATCCCCAACAGGGGGAACACTGAAGCTTTCTGT. Protein: CASSIPNRGNTEAFC.

This clonotype has at least ten counts. The chain uses TRBV3-1 and TRBJ2-7; TRBD2 might be the D (6 bases). The V end lost 6 bases, the J end lost 3 bases, and 12 bases lay between the germline ends. This CDR3 is built from 13 residues. Looked up from germline, CDR1 is LGHDT and CDR2 is YNNKEL (reference sequence). CDR3 nucleotide sequence: TGTGCCAGCAGTAAGGGGCGGGACTACGAGCAGTACTTC. This gives the protein CASSKGRDYEQYF.

This clonotype was observed at least ten times. J is TRBJ2-2 and V is TRBV15; D gene uncertain. Germline V gives CDR1 LNHNV, CDR2 YYDKDF (reference sequence). Trimming cost V 5 bases and J 1 base, with 8 bases left between them. CDR3 length: 14 amino acids. The CDR3 DNA follows: TGTGCCACCAGCTCCGCCGTGAACACCGGGGAGCTGTTTTTT. Its translation is CATSSAVNTGELFF.

Ten or more counts support this clonotype. The J gene is TRBJ1-2, the V gene TRBV28; 8 positions match TRBD1. This CDR3 comprises 16 residues. Germline trimming cut 5 bases from V and 0 bases from J; bases unmatched to any gene: 8. Per the germline V gene, CDR1 is MDHEN and CDR2 is SYDVKM. CDR3 in amino acids: CASSPGQAKANYGYTF. The CDR3 region has the DNA TGTGCCAGCAGTCCGGGACAGGCCAAAGCTAACTATGGCTACACCTTC.